This record concerns one T cell receptor beta chain sequence. This specimen comes from a study of OX40 agonist ivuxolimab in advanced cancers. TCRdb's table, derived via immunoSEQ multiplex PCR, lists solely in-frame clones and lacks some. The sample includes fewer than 140,000 clones, about nine tenths of them seen just once. This clonotype was obtained from an adult with an advanced solid tumor such as melanoma, head and neck, liver or kidney cancer. The specimen comprised CD4+ or CD8+ T cells sorted from blood, sampled in a trial of the OX40 agonist ivuxolimab.

The CDR3 DNA follows: TGTGCCAACCGACAGGGGGCCAACTATGGCTACACCTTC. It specifies CANRQGANYGYTF. The chain has TRBV6-6 and TRBJ1-2; 10 nucleotides line up with TRBD1. V lost 10 bases and J lost 2; bases outside the gene matches: 4. This CDR3 region has 13 residues. Germline CDR1 and CDR2: MNHNY and SVGAGI (reference sequence).